A selection of T cell receptor beta chains follows, all from one sample in a study of naive and memory T cell subsets. TCRdb itself ran the UMI-ligation and nested PCR reads through MiXCR, one entry per CDR3 protein. The table lists about 85,000 distinct CDR3 sequences, about an eighth of them singletons, with approximately 0.84% in the top ten. Sequencing was done on a sample of central memory CD4+ T cells from blood. Receptors were obtained from a human donor in good health. CDR3s include the opening cysteine and the closing phenylalanine or tryptophan. Each record gives: CDR3 DNA, CDR3 protein, D gene, V gene, J gene, clone size. A D gene is named only where the DNA matches it firmly. Some rows have no size entry. The others give once, few or many, or a class for an expanded clone.

TGTGCCAGCAGTGACTCAACTAGGAAGTCCACCGGGGAGCTGTTTTTT	CASSDSTRKSTGELFF	NA	TRBV12-3/TRBV12-4	TRBJ2-2	many
TGTGCCAGCAGTTACTCCACCACGGGTGGCTACACCTTC	CASSYSTTGGYTF	NA	TRBV12-3/TRBV12-4	TRBJ1-2	few
TGTGCCAGCAGCGGCGGGAGCGGGAACGTCGCAGATACGCAGTATTTT	CASSGGSGNVADTQYF	TRBD2	TRBV11-2	TRBJ2-3	once
TGCAGCGTTGCGGCGCCCTCCTACGAGCAGTACTTC	CSVAAPSYEQYF	NA	TRBV29-1	TRBJ2-7	few
TGTGCCAGCAGCCCCGGGACAGTTATCTACGAGCAGTACTTC	CASSPGTVIYEQYF	TRBD1	TRBV5-5	TRBJ2-7	NA
TGTGCCAGCAGCTTCGCCGGGCTGAGCACAGATACGCAGTATTTT	CASSFAGLSTDTQYF	NA	TRBV11-2	TRBJ2-3	many
TGTGCCAGCAGCCAAGGACAGGCCGGCAATGAAAAACTGTTTTTT	CASSQGQAGNEKLFF	TRBD1	TRBV2	TRBJ1-4	NA
TGTGCCAGCAGCTTGAGCGGGAGGGCGTCAAATGAGCAGTTCTTC	CASSLSGRASNEQFF	TRBD2	TRBV7-2	TRBJ2-1	few
TGCAGTGCGCCGACAGGGCCCACTGAAGCTTTCTTT	CSAPTGPTEAFF	TRBD1	TRBV20-1	TRBJ1-1	many
TGTGCCAGCAGCCCCGGGTTAGGGCAGTACAATGAGCAGTTCTTC	CASSPGLGQYNEQFF	NA	TRBV12-3/TRBV12-4	TRBJ2-1	few
TGTGCCAGCAGCGAGACTAGCGGGAGCATCGATGAGCAGTTCTTC	CASSETSGSIDEQFF	TRBD2	TRBV7-3	TRBJ2-1	NA
TGTGCCTGGGCAAAGATGGACTATACCTACGAGCAGTACTTC	CAWAKMDYTYEQYF	NA	TRBV30	TRBJ2-7	few
TGCGCCAGCAGCTTGGGGGCCCAGGCCTCACCTAGCAATCAGCCCCAGCATTTT	CASSLGAQASPSNQPQHF	NA	TRBV5-1	TRBJ1-5	NA
TGTGCCAGCAGCCTGTCATACCCTAGCAATCAGCCCCAGCATTTT	CASSLSYPSNQPQHF	NA	TRBV7-2	TRBJ1-5	NA
TGCAGTGCTAGAGAGGCGGGACAGGGAGGATACAATGAGCAGTTCTTC	CSAREAGQGGYNEQFF	TRBD1	TRBV20-1	TRBJ2-1	once
TGCAGCGTTAGGACAGGGTCGAACACTGAAGCTTTCTTT	CSVRTGSNTEAFF	TRBD1	TRBV29-1	TRBJ1-1	NA
TGCGCCAGCAAGATGAGCACAGATACGCAGTATTTT	CASKMSTDTQYF	NA	TRBV10-2	TRBJ2-3	NA
TGTGCCACCAGTGACTTTTACACCGGGGAGCTGTTTTTT	CATSDFYTGELFF	NA	TRBV24-1	TRBJ2-2	NA
TGCAGCGTGATCCTAATGAGGGGGACTGAGACCCAGTACTTC	CSVILMRGTETQYF	NA	TRBV29-1	TRBJ2-5	many
TGTGCCACCAGTGATTTGCAGGCGGACTCCTACAATGAGCAGTTCTTC	CATSDLQADSYNEQFF	NA	TRBV24-1	TRBJ2-1	NA
TGTGCCAGCAGCTTGGCCATTTTGTTACATGACTCCTACAATGAGCAGTTCTTC	CASSLAILLHDSYNEQFF	NA	TRBV5-6	TRBJ2-1	few
TGTGCCAGCAGTTCGATTCGGGAGTCCTACGAGCAGTACTTC	CASSSIRESYEQYF	NA	TRBV12-3/TRBV12-4	TRBJ2-7	NA
TGTGCCAGCAGCTTAGGGTATGGGCACAGGGGATTGAATGAGCAGTTCTTC	CASSLGYGHRGLNEQFF	TRBD1	TRBV11-1	TRBJ2-1	NA
TGTGCCGCCAGAACTGACAGGGCTCCTCAAGAGACCCAGTACTTC	CAARTDRAPQETQYF	TRBD1	TRBV10-3	TRBJ2-5	few
TGCAGCGTTCCACTAGCGGGAAAGTACGAGCAGTACTTC	CSVPLAGKYEQYF	TRBD2	TRBV29-1	TRBJ2-7	many
TGTGCCAGCTCACCACCGACTAACACAGATACGCAGTATTTT	CASSPPTNTDTQYF	NA	TRBV18	TRBJ2-3	many